Each of the 21 T cell receptor beta chains below was sequenced from the same sample in a study of Graves' ophthalmopathy and Graves' hyperthyroidism. Transcripts of RNA were the source for amplifying TCR beta CDR3 regions. An opening RT-PCR round employed HTBI primers and preceded a second-round multiplex PCR. In TCRdb, the multiplex PCR reads were re-called with MiXCR into one record per CDR3 protein. This table holds a few hundred thousand distinct CDR3 sequences, approximately 15% found once. Sequenced: peripheral blood. The receptors shown here come from a woman aged 18-29 years with stable Graves' hyperthyroidism.

This clonotype has at least ten counts. The rearrangement links TRBV28 to TRBJ1-5; D gene uncertain. The CDR3 consists of 13 residues. Germline values: CDR1 MDHEN, CDR2 SYDVKM. V lost 5 bases and J 2 bases, leaving 7 bases between the germline ends. The CDR3 here is CASSQSGNQPQHF. CDR3 DNA sequence: TGTGCCAGCAGTCAATCGGGCAATCAGCCCCAGCATTTT.

This clonotype has more than one count but fewer than ten. V gene TRBV4-2 combines with J gene TRBJ2-6; 7 positions agree with TRBD1. Germline V gene sequence: CDR1 LGHNA, CDR2 YNFKEQ. J gave up 1 base and V 0 bases, and 3 bases lay outside the gene matches. This CDR3 contains 17 residues. The CDR3 region is CASSQEGGHSGANVLTF. The CDR3 DNA follows: TGTGCCAGCAGCCAAGAAGGGGGCCATTCTGGGGCCAACGTCCTGACTTTC.

This clonotype has a handful of counts. The rearrangement uses TRBV7-2 and TRBJ2-5; D remains ambiguous. CDR1 SGHTA and CDR2 FQGNSA come from the germline V gene. V lost 2 bases to trimming and J lost 7 bases, with 14 bases between them. The CDR3 contains 14 residues. The CDR3 DNA reads TGTGCCAGCAGCTTATCCAGGCCCGCCGGGACCCAGTACTTC. Translating gives CASSLSRPAGTQYF.

The rearrangement links TRBV7-8 to TRBJ1-2, with 7 bases aligning to TRBD1. The V gene's germline CDR1 is SGHVS and CDR2 FQNEAQ. J was trimmed by 2 bases and V by 5 bases; bases with no gene match: 14. The CDR3 extends over 17 amino acids. The CDR3: CASSESTGTAPNYGYTF. The CDR3 region has the DNA TGTGCCAGCAGCGAATCGACTGGGACAGCTCCCAACTATGGCTACACCTTC. Combining the CDR3 with reference TRBV7-8 and TRBJ1-2 gives the whole variable domain GAGVSQSPRYKVAKRGQDVALRCDPISGHVSLFWYQQALGQGPEFLTYFQNEAQLDKSGLPSDRFFAERPEGSVSTLKIQRTQQEDSAVYLCASSESTGTAPNYGYTFGSGTRLTVV.

This clonotype was seen repeatedly, ten times or more. The CDR3 DNA is TGTGCCAGCAGTTTCAGACCTGCCCTGGGGGTAGACGAGCAGTACTTC. Translation gives CASSFRPALGVDEQYF. This chain links TRBV12-3 or TRBV12-4 with TRBJ2-7; D may correspond to TRBD1 or TRBD2 (5 bases each). This CDR3 is 16 amino acids long. Trimming removed 3 bases at V and 5 bases at J, with 20 bases between.

This chain joins TRBV6-1 and TRBJ2-5, with TRBD1 identical over 10 bases. V dropped 3 bases and J dropped 5; count of bases not matched to a gene: 6. This CDR3 is built from 15 residues. CDR1 is MNHNS, CDR2 SASEGT, per germline. The CDR3, as DNA: TGTGCCAGCAGTGACCGGGACAGGGGTTCGGAGACCCAGTACTTC. Protein product: CASSDRDRGSETQYF.

This clonotype was observed many times. This chain joins TRBV7-6 and TRBJ1-2; TRBD1 is a possible D gene (5 bases). Germline assignment: CDR1 SGHVS and CDR2 FNYEAQ. V shed 1 base and J shed 2 bases, with 14 bases lying between them. The CDR3 has 16 residues. The CDR3 protein is CASSLEPGGGNYGYTF. Written as DNA, the CDR3 is TGTGCCAGCAGCTTAGAGCCCGGTGGGGGGAACTATGGCTACACCTTC.

This clonotype was found many times. The V gene is TRBV12-3 or TRBV12-4, the J gene TRBJ2-7; D might be TRBD2 (5 bases). The CDR3 is 15 residues long. Between the trimmed V and J ends, which lost 2 bases and 9 bases, there was a span of 20 bases. This CDR3 reads CASSLSALPGFGQYF. In nucleotides, the CDR3 is TGTGCCAGCAGTTTAAGCGCGCTCCCGGGGTTCGGGCAGTACTTC.

This clonotype was detected many times. The chain recombines TRBV12-3 or TRBV12-4 with TRBJ1-1; D remains ambiguous. Trimming stripped 3 bases from V and 7 bases from J, with 6 bases between. CDR3 size: 11 residues. The CDR3 here is CASSFVSEAFF. CDR3 coding DNA: TGTGCCAGCAGTTTCGTAAGTGAAGCTTTCTTT.

This clonotype was detected ten times or more. This chain uses TRBV28 with TRBJ1-5; no clear D. CDR3 length: 14 amino acids. The germline V and J ends were trimmed by 3 bases and 3 bases, with 9 bases remaining between them. Germline V lookup: CDR1 MDHEN, CDR2 SYDVKM. CDR3 sequence: CASSLRLNNQPQHF. In nucleotides, the CDR3 is TGTGCCAGCAGTTTGCGGCTGAACAATCAGCCCCAGCATTTT.

This chain uses TRBV12-3 or TRBV12-4 with TRBJ1-1; TRBD1 is a possible D gene (6 bases). The CDR3 spans 11 residues. Trimming left V 4 bases short and J 10 bases short, with 10 bases between. CDR3 in DNA: TGTGCCAGCAGTTCCGGGACAACAGCTTTCTTT. It codes for CASSSGTTAFF.

This clonotype was picked up a small number of times. The J gene is TRBJ1-2, the V gene TRBV9; 12 bases agree with TRBD1. Unmatched junction bases numbered 7, after V lost 2 bases and J lost 8 bases. CDR3 length: 15 residues. Germline V CDR1 and CDR2: SGDLS, YYNGEE. CDR3 nucleotides: TGTGCCAGCAGCGTTTCCGGGACAGGGGGCGAGGGCTACACCTTC. This translates into CASSVSGTGGEGYTF.

This clonotype came up many times. The rearrangement links TRBV7-2 to TRBJ2-7; 10 nucleotides agree with TRBD2. The junction had 7 bases not matched to a gene; V was cut back by 5 bases and J by 3 bases. The CDR3 runs to 15 residues. Germline V CDR1 and CDR2: SGHTA, FQGNSA. The CDR3 sequence: CASSRLAGEIYEQYF. The CDR3 DNA sequence: TGTGCCAGCAGCCGCCTAGCGGGGGAAATCTACGAGCAGTACTTC.

V gene TRBV29-1 combines with J gene TRBJ1-1; D call uncertain. Per germline, CDR1 SQVTM and CDR2 ANQGSEA. V was trimmed by 6 bases and J by 1 base, leaving 9 bases between them. The CDR3 loop spans 12 amino acids. The CDR3: CSVGRENTEAFF. The CDR3 bases are TGCAGCGTAGGCCGGGAGAACACTGAAGCTTTCTTT.

This clonotype was detected many times. An end of the junction does not agree with germline; a read error may underlie this. The rearrangement links TRBV6-1 to TRBJ2-5; TRBD1 matches 8 bases. Per germline, CDR1 MNHNS and CDR2 SASEGT. The length of the CDR3 is 15 residues. CDR3 bases: TGTGCCTGCAGCTCCCGGGACAGGACCGGAGAGACCCAGTACTTC. It is translated as CACSSRDRTGETQYF.

The table lists this clonotype with many counts. This sequence joins TRBV9 and TRBJ2-5; the match to TRBD1 covers 7 bases. This CDR3 is built from 16 residues. V dropped 4 bases and J dropped 5; count of bases not matched to a gene: 14. In germline, CDR1 is SGDLS, CDR2 YYNGEE. CDR3 nucleotide sequence: TGTGCCAGCAGCCCCGGACAGGTTTGGCGGCGTGAGACCCAGTACTTC. Translating it yields CASSPGQVWRRETQYF.

This clonotype was observed many times. The DNA for the CDR3 is TGTGCCAGCAGCTCCTGGGACAGGGCGGGCTACACCTTC. This translates into CASSSWDRAGYTF. The rearrangement uses TRBV13 and TRBJ1-2; TRBD1 agrees at 9 bases. Germline CDR1 and CDR2: PRHDT and FYEKMQ (reference sequence). The J segment lost 8 bases and the V segment lost 4 bases, leaving 5 bases of the junction unmatched. CDR3 length: 13 residues.

In its sample, this clonotype was seen many times. The V call is TRBV15, the J call TRBJ1-1, with D perhaps matching TRBD1 (6 bases). This CDR3 comprises 13 residues. Germline CDR1 is LNHNV and CDR2 is YYDKDF (reference sequence). The V end lost 5 bases, the J end lost 3 bases, and 10 bases lay between the germline ends. The CDR3 region has the DNA TGTGCCACCAGCGGGCAGGGGTACACTGAAGCTTTCTTT. Translated, it gives CATSGQGYTEAFF.

This clonotype was seen a few times. This sequence may be a read error, since a much larger clone differs from it by one base. The rearrangement joins TRBV6-5 to TRBJ2-5; 10 bases map to TRBD1. This CDR3 has 15 residues. The germline gives CDR1 MNHEY, CDR2 SVGAGI. The CDR3 spells CASSFRGTGEETKYF. As DNA, the CDR3 is TGTGCCAGCAGTTTCAGAGGGACAGGGGAAGAGACCAAGTACTTC.

This sequence joins TRBV6-1 and TRBJ2-7, with D unclear. This CDR3 is built from 14 residues. The germline V gene has CDR1 MNHNS and CDR2 SASEGT. Trimming left V 3 bases short and J 2 bases short, with 11 bases between. CDR3 region: CASSDRAVPYEQYF. CDR3 in DNA: TGTGCCAGCAGTGACCGGGCGGTCCCCTACGAGCAGTACTTC.

This clonotype was picked up many times. This chain uses TRBV28 with TRBJ1-6; 9 nucleotides align to TRBD1. From germline, CDR1 is MDHEN and CDR2 SYDVKM. After removal of 2 bases from V and 15 bases from J, the junction contained 8 bases not matched to a gene. The CDR3 covers 14 residues. Written as DNA, the CDR3 is TGTGCCAGCAGTTTAGATGGACAGGGGAAAGACCTCCACTTT. This sequence encodes CASSLDGQGKDLHF.